This T cell receptor beta chain was obtained from a study of molecular identifiers for immune sequencing clone quantification. Findings and caveats of the study: For highly expanded clones, sizes could be underestimated when identical TCR molecules share a barcode.

Naive CD8 T cells were sorted as CD8+CD4-CCR7+CD45RA+. CDR1 and CDR2 from the germline V gene are LGHNA and YSLEER. The CDR3 covers 15 residues. V lost 1 base and J lost 2, with 12 bases in between. About this clonotype itself: What it binds is not known.

TCR libraries were built in bulk with a published protocol and specific TCR primers. From the PCR reads, TCRdb called clonotypes with MiXCR, one entry per CDR3 protein. The data show approximately 500,000 distinct CDR3 sequences, with around 23% seen just once and approximately 0.8% held by the top ten. The sample comprised naive CD8+ T cells from blood, with Jurkat cell RNA spiked in. The subset was: FACS-sorted CD8+CD4-CCR7+CD45RA+ naive T cells. This TCR came from a human donor in good health. Some libraries in this study had Jurkat cell RNA spiked in. V and J are TRBV4-3 and TRBJ2-7; D is perhaps TRBD1 (6 bases). In nucleotides, the CDR3 is TGCGCCAGCAGCCAAGGGACAGCAAAACCCTACGAGCAGTACTTC. This codes for CASSQGTAKPYEQYF.